The 20 T cell receptor beta chains below come from one sample, sequenced in a study of cytomegalovirus exposure and HLA in healthy donors. The PCR contained 60 Vbeta and 13 Jbeta primers. The table came from immunoSEQ multiplex PCR; TCRdb's copy has only in-frame clones and leaves some out. The repertoire holds under 85,000 clones, with 65% to 85% as singletons. Specimen: PBMCs. The source of these receptors is a woman aged 40 to 50 in good health and CMV-seropositive.

The V call is TRBV5-1, the J call TRBJ1-2; TRBD1 is a possible D gene (6 bases). The V gene lost 4 bases and the J gene lost 8 bases, with 15 bases spanning the gap. CDR3 size: 13 residues. Germline CDR1 reads SGHRS; CDR2 reads YFSETQ. CDR3: CASSVQGPAGYTF. The CDR3 bases are TGCGCCAGCAGCGTACAGGGACCGGCAGGCTACACCTTC.

This chain uses TRBV30 with TRBJ2-5; 11 bases fit TRBD2. Per germline, CDR1 GTSNPN and CDR2 SVGIG (reference sequence). Unmatched junction bases numbered 2, after V lost 3 bases and J lost 5 bases. CDR3 size: 13 residues. DNA of the CDR3: TGTGCCTGGAGGCTAGCGGGAGGCGAGACCCAGTACTTC. Translating gives CAWRLAGGETQYF.

This sequence joins TRBV30 and TRBJ1-6, with D possibly matching TRBD1 (5 bases). Trimming stripped 2 bases from V and 8 bases from J, with 16 bases between. The CDR3 has 15 residues. CDR1 and CDR2 (germline): GTSNPN, SVGIG (reference sequence). CDR3 coding DNA: TGTGCCTGGAGTAAGACCGCACAAGGGGATTCACCCCTCCACTTT. Protein product: CAWSKTAQGDSPLHF.

The chain has TRBV5-1 and TRBJ2-7; 7 nucleotides align to TRBD1. The junction had 7 bases not matched to a gene; V was cut back by 4 bases and J by 3 bases. The length of the CDR3 is 14 residues. The germline CDR1 and CDR2 sequences are SGHRS and YFSETQ. The CDR3 is CASSPGQRVYEQYF. The CDR3 bases are TGCGCCAGCAGCCCGGGACAGAGAGTCTACGAGCAGTACTTC.

There are a few counts of this clone. The chain combines TRBV6-1 with TRBJ2-7, with D possibly TRBD2 on 5 matching bases. The CDR3 spans 18 residues. Between the trimmed V and J ends, which lost 2 bases and 2 bases, there was a span of 22 bases. Germline CDR1 and CDR2: MNHNS and SASEGT. The CDR3 coding sequence is TGTGCCAGCAGTGAAATGAATGTGGGAGTGGGGAGTACCTACGAGCAGTACTTC. This translates into CASSEMNVGVGSTYEQYF.

The chain joins TRBV5-1 to TRBJ2-3; D is ambiguous. V shed 4 bases and J shed 0 bases, with 12 bases lying between them. Germline V CDR1 and CDR2: SGHRS, YFSETQ. CDR3 length equals 15 residues. The CDR3 DNA reads TGCGCCAGCAGCCCCGAAGCCCGTAGCACAGATACGCAGTATTTT. Amino acids: CASSPEARSTDTQYF. Combining the CDR3 with reference TRBV5-1 and TRBJ2-3 gives the whole variable domain KAGVTQTPRYLIKTRGQQVTLSCSPISGHRSVSWYQQTPGQGLQFLFEYFSETQRNKGNFPGRFSGRQFSNSRSEMNVSTLELGDSALYLCASSPEARSTDTQYFGPGTRLTVL.

This clone has just a few counts. The CDR3 DNA sequence: TGTGCCAGCAGCTTAGGGGAGGATGGAGCTTTCTTT. Translated, it gives CASSLGEDGAFF. The V and J genes are TRBV7-8 and TRBJ1-1; D is uncertain. Deletions cut 1 base from V and 10 bases from J, with 10 bases between. The CDR3 runs to 12 residues. Germline V gene sequence: CDR1 SGHVS, CDR2 FQNEAQ.

This clone was seen once. The chain links TRBV15 to TRBJ2-1; TRBD1 aligns across 7 bases. V was pared by 5 bases and J by 2 bases, with 6 bases of the junction left unmatched. This CDR3 comprises 15 residues. In germline, CDR1 is LNHNV, CDR2 YYDKDF (reference sequence). This CDR3 is CATSARQGPYNEQFF. DNA of the CDR3: TGTGCCACCAGCGCCCGACAGGGACCCTACAATGAGCAGTTCTTC.

This chain joins TRBV30 and TRBJ1-1; 9 positions agree with TRBD1. From germline, CDR1 is GTSNPN and CDR2 SVGIG (reference sequence). With 4 bases clipped from V and 2 bases from J, the junction kept 2 bases outside the gene matches. The CDR3 totals 13 residues. CDR3 region: CAWKDRGNTEAFF. The CDR3 DNA follows: TGTGCCTGGAAGGACAGGGGAAACACTGAAGCTTTCTTT. Full variable domain (missing parts from reference TRBV30 and TRBJ1-1): SQTIHQWPATLVQPVGSPLSLECTVEGTSNPNLYWYRQAAGRGLQLLFYSVGIGQISSEVPQNLSASRPQDRQFILSSKKLLLSDSGFYLCAWKDRGNTEAFFGQGTRLTVV.

V usage is TRBV29-1 and J usage is TRBJ1-1; perhaps TRBD1 as D (6 bases). The CDR3 totals 14 residues. V lost 6 bases, J lost 4 bases, and 18 bases lay in between. The germline gives CDR1 SQVTM, CDR2 ANQGSEA. This chain's CDR3 is CSVDHRESGTEAFF. CDR3 nucleotides: TGCAGCGTGGACCACAGGGAGTCGGGCACTGAAGCTTTCTTT.

Here the CDR3 reads CSVVRAGDEQYF. Written as DNA, the CDR3 is TGCAGCGTTGTTCGAGCGGGCGACGAGCAGTACTTC. This rearrangement joins TRBV29-1 to TRBJ2-7, with TRBD2 as a possible D gene (6 bases). With 4 bases removed from V and 5 bases from J, the gap between germline ends came to 12 bases. The CDR3 totals 12 residues. Germline CDR1 and CDR2: SQVTM and ANQGSEA.

The rearrangement uses TRBV19 and TRBJ2-6; 10 positions match TRBD1. This CDR3 is 16 amino acids long. The V segment lost 6 bases and the J segment 3 bases; nucleotides outside the gene matches: 5. Per germline, CDR1 LNHDA and CDR2 SQIVND (reference sequence). CDR3 sequence: CASRGDRGLGANVLTF. CDR3 bases: TGTGCCAGTAGGGGAGACAGGGGGCTTGGGGCCAACGTCCTGACTTTC.

This chain joins TRBV6-6 and TRBJ2-7, with 8 bases lining up with TRBD1. The CDR3 runs 15 residues. The junction had 7 bases not matched to a gene; V was cut back by 6 bases and J by 0 bases. The germline V gene has CDR1 MNHNY and CDR2 SVGAGI (reference sequence). DNA for the CDR3: TGTGCCAGCAGCGTCGGACAGGGAAACTCCTACGAGCAGTACTTC. Translating it yields CASSVGQGNSYEQYF.

This chain connects TRBV28 to TRBJ1-3; D is unresolved. The length of the CDR3 is 14 residues. From germline, CDR1 is MDHEN and CDR2 SYDVKM. The V end lost 5 bases, the J end lost 7 bases, and 15 bases lay between the germline ends. CDR3: CASSLVGVRNTIYF. CDR3 sequence (DNA): TGTGCCAGCAGTCTAGTCGGGGTTCGGAACACCATATATTTT.

In its sample, this clone was seen once. J is TRBJ1-6 and V is TRBV7-9; 10 bases are a match to TRBD1. Looked up from germline, CDR1 is SEHNR and CDR2 is FQNEAQ (reference sequence). CDR3 size: 14 residues. The junction had 2 bases not matched to a gene; V was cut back by 5 bases and J by 7 bases. The CDR3: CASSTTGGNSPLHF. The CDR3 nucleotides read TGTGCCAGCAGCACGACAGGGGGCAATTCACCCCTCCACTTT.

This chain uses TRBV2 with TRBJ1-1; 11 bases are a match to TRBD1. V was pared by 5 bases and J by 0 bases, with 8 bases of the junction left unmatched. The V gene's germline CDR1 is SNHLY and CDR2 FYNNEI. The CDR3 sequence is 17 residues long. CDR3 bases: TGTGCCAGCAGTTTCGGGACAGGGGGTTCCTTGAACACTGAAGCTTTCTTT. As protein: CASSFGTGGSLNTEAFF.

V is TRBV19 and J is TRBJ2-7; 7 bases are shared with TRBD1. J lost 0 bases, V lost 5 bases, and 4 bases had no gene match. In germline, CDR1 is LNHDA, CDR2 SQIVND (reference sequence). This CDR3 has 14 amino acids. CDR3: CASSLTGFSYEQYF. DNA for the CDR3: TGTGCCAGTAGTTTGACAGGGTTCTCCTACGAGCAGTACTTC.

This rearrangement joins TRBV6-6 to TRBJ2-7; a possible D gene is TRBD2 (6 bases). CDR3 length: 14 residues. Germline assignment: CDR1 MNHNY and CDR2 SVGAGI (reference sequence). Between the trimmed V and J ends, which lost 5 bases and 1 base, there was a span of 12 bases. CDR3 in amino acids: CASSHQTSSYEQYF. CDR3 DNA: TGTGCCAGCAGTCACCAGACTAGTTCCTACGAGCAGTACTTC.

This chain uses TRBV19 with TRBJ2-7; 9 bases fit TRBD1. This CDR3 comprises 15 residues. Germline assignment: CDR1 LNHDA and CDR2 SQIVND (reference sequence). J gave up 0 bases and V 10 bases, and 10 bases lay outside the gene matches. The CDR3 is CATQGGQGSSYEQYF. The CDR3 bases are TGTGCCACCCAAGGGGGACAGGGCAGCTCCTACGAGCAGTACTTC.

The chain combines TRBV2 with TRBJ1-2; TRBD1 agrees at 9 bases. The CDR3 length is 15 residues. After removal of 6 bases from V and 4 bases from J, the junction contained 9 bases not matched to a gene. The germline CDR1 and CDR2 sequences are SNHLY and FYNNEI. The CDR3 spells CASRPLSDRGYGYTF. DNA of the CDR3: TGTGCCAGCAGGCCCCTCTCGGACAGGGGCTATGGCTACACCTTC. The variable domain in full, with the rest retrieved from reference TRBV2 and TRBJ1-2, is EPEVTQTPSHQVTQMGQEVILRCVPISNHLYFYWYRQILGQKVEFLVSFYNNEISEKSEIFDDQFSVERPDGSNFTLKIRSTKLEDSAMYFCASRPLSDRGYGYTFGSGTRLTVV.